This T cell receptor (beta chain) appears in the sequencing data of a study of T cell responses to AZD1222 COVID-19 vaccine. General study findings and limits: At baseline, just five to seven AZD1222 recipients tested seropositive. Repertoire sampling happened only post peak T cell response. White British donors predominated, females outnumbered males, and clonal diversity was possibly underestimated.

Comment on this clone: Its antigen is as yet unknown.

Some clones are missing from TCRdb's copy, which holds only in-frame ones; the method was immunoSEQ multiplex PCR. The table has 110,000 to 150,000 clones, approximately 90% seen once; the top ten hold around 3.8%. V lost 0 bases and J 6 bases, leaving 18 bases between the germline ends. Germline loops: CDR1 KGHSH, CDR2 LQKENI. CDR3 length: 16 residues. The chain employs TRBV18 and TRBJ2-7; possibly TRBD2 for D (7 bases). This TCR was sampled from an adult in good health. Sequencing was performed on peripheral blood, taken on day 0 of AZD1222 vaccination. CDR3 sequence reads: CASSPPGAGVPAEQYF. The CDR3 region has the DNA TGTGCCAGCTCACCACCGGGGGCGGGAGTTCCGGCCGAGCAGTACTTC.